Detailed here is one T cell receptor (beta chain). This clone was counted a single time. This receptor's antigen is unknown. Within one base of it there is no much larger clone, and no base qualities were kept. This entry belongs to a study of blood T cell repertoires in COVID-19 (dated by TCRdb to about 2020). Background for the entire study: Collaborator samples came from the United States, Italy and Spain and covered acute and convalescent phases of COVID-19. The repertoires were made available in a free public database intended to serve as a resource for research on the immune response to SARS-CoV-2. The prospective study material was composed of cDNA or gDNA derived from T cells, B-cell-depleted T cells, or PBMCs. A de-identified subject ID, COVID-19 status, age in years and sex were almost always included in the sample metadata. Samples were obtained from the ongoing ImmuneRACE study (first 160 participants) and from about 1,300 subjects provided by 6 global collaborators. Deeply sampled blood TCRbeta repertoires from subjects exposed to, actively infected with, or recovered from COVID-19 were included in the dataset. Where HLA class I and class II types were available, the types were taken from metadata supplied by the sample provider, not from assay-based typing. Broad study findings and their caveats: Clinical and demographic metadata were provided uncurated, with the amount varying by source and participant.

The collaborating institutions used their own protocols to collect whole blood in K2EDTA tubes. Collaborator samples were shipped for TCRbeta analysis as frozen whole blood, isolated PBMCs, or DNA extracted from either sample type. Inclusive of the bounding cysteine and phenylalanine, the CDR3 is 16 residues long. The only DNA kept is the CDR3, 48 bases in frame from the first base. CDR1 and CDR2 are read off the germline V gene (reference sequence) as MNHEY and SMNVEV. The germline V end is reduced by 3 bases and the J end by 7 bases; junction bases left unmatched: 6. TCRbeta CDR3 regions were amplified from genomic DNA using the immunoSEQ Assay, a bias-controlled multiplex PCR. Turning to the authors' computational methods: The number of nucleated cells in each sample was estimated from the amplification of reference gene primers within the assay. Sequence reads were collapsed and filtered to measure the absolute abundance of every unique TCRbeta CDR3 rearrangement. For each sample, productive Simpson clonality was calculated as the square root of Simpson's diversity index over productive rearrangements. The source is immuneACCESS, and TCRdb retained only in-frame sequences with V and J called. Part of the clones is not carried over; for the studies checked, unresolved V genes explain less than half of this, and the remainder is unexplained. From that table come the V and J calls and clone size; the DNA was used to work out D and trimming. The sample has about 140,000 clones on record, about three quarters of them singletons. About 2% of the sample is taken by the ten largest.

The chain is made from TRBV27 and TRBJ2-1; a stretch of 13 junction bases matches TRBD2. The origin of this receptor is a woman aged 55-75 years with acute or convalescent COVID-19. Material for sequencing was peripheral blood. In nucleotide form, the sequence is TGTGCCAGCAGTTTTCAGGGACTAGCGGGACGAAATGAGCAGTTCTTC. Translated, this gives CASSFQGLAGRNEQFF.